This TCR beta chain is from a study of shared clonotypes between healthy human individuals. Overall study findings and caveats: Read depth was anticipated to influence clonotype sharing among donors.

In regard to this clone: Antigen unknown.

Sequenced by immunoSEQ multiplex PCR; TCRdb stores in-frame clones only, minus some. Among hundreds of thousands of clones, around three quarters were seen once, and the ten largest hold around 11%. For genomic DNA, unsorted samples relied on tens of millions of PBMCs. The sequence came from a woman aged 40 to 49 in good health. Some clones in this sample may be carry-over from other donors' samples. The specimen sequenced was PBMCs.

The CDR3 sequence is CASSDNRFTGELFF. CDR3 in DNA: TGTGCCAGCAGTGATAATCGCTTTACCGGGGAGCTGTTTTTT. The rearrangement links TRBV6-1 to TRBJ2-2; D not certain. Trimming removed 3 bases from V and 5 bases from J, with 10 bases in between. The CDR3 is 14 residues long. Looked up from germline, CDR1 is MNHNS and CDR2 is SASEGT.